This TCR beta chain stems from a study of neoadjuvant anti-PD-1 for oral cavity cancer. Study information: Before surgery, most patients got three to four biweekly 3 mg/kg nivolumab doses. General observations from the study: TCR analyses covered only a few patients per response group.

These newly diagnosed stage II-IVA oral cavity squamous cell carcinoma patients had no prior systemic or radiation treatment. With V trimmed by 6 bases and J by 2 bases, 4 bases remained unmatched. Germline V lookup: CDR1 MDHEN, CDR2 SYDVKM. The CDR3 consists of 15 residues. Blood libraries mostly used about 0.5 ug genomic DNA, six replicates each. Assay: immunoSEQ multiplex PCR; the TCRdb copy retains only in-frame clones and omits some. The sample contains some 20,000 clones, 65% to 85% of which appear only once. A remark on this clone: What it binds is not known.

V and J are TRBV28 and TRBJ2-1; 10 nucleotides match TRBD1. The sequenced sample was PBMCs, obtained before nivolumab (anti-PD-1) treatment. The clonotype comes from a person between 40 and 85 years old with oral cavity squamous cell carcinoma. CDR3 DNA: TGTGCCAGCAGGCTGACAGGGGGCGCCTACAATGAGCAGTTCTTC. This encodes CASRLTGGAYNEQFF.